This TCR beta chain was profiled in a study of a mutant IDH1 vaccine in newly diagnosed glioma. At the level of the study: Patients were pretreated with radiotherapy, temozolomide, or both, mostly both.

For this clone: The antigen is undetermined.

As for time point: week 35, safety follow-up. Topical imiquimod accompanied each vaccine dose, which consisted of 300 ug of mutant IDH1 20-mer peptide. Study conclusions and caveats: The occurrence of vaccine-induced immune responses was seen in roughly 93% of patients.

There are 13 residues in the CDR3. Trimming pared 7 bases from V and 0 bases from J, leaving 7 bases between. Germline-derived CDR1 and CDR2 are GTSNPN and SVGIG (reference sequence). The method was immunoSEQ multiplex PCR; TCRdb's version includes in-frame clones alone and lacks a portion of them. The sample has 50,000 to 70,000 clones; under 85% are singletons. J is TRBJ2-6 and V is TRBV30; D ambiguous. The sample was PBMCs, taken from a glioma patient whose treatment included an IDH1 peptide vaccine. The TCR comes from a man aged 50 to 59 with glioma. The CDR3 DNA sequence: TGTGCCTTGCAATCCTCTGGGGCCAACGTCCTGACTTTC. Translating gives CALQSSGANVLTF.